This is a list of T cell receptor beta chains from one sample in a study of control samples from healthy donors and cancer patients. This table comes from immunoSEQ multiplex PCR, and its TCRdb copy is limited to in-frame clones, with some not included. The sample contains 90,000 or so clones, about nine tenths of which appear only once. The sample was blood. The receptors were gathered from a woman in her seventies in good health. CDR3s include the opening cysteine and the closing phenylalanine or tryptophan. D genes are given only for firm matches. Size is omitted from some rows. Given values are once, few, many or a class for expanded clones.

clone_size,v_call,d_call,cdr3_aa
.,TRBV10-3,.,CAINLRLSAFMNTEAFF
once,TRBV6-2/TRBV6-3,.,CASSPGSIGYTF
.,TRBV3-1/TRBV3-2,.,CASSRDSVLGAREKLFF
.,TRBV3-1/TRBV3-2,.,CASSQEDGGTYSPLHF
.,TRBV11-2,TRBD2,CASSPGLAGGRNEQFF
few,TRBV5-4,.,CASSLFHSNYGYTF
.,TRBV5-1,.,CASSLVGSTDTQYF
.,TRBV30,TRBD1,CAWSRDRGDEQYF
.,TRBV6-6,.,CASSHTRANQPQHF
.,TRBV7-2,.,CASSSQVNEQFF
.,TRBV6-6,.,CATTPGPYEQYF
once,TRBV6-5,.,CASHLLDNSPLHF
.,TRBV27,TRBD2,CASSIFPLSAGVHNEQFF
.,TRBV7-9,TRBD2,CASSPAGGAAETQYF
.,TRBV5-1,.,CASSLGTARTTGELFF
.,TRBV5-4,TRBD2,CASSSAGGWTGELFF
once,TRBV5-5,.,CASSLSGGGDNSPLHF
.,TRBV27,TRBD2,CASSLRATSGGAGEQFF
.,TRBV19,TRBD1,CASSIVRTGGNEKLFF
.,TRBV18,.,CASSLGRSPQETQYF
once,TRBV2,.,CASSEELENTEAFF
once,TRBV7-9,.,CASSLFGEAKNIQYF
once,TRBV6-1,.,CASSETEGYGYTF
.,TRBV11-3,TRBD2,CASSYSGRAVNEQFF
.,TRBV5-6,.,CASSRDDEQFF
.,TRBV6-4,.,CASSESIPGLGEQFF
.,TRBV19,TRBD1,CASNSFGTDYGYTF
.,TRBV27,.,CASSLSRAYGYTF
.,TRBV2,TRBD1,CASSAGGGYEQYF
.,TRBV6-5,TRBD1,CASRQGATEAFF
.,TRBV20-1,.,CSAPHLGTQYF
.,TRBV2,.,CASRSSYEQYF
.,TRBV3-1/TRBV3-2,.,CASSQGTAVANYGYTF
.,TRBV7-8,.,CASSYPSSSYNEQFF
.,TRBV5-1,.,CASSLESGGMAEAFF
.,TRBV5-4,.,CASRTRNTEAFF
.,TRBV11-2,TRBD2,CASSPGTSGRVRSSYEQYF
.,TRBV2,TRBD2,CASIRFSGTNTDTQYF
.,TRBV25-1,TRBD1,CASRASGTGNSPLHF
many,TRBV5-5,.,CASSPRTVHNEQFF
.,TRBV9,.,CASSEARRAVSSYNEQFF
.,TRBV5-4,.,CASSSGSIDEKLFF
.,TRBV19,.,CASSIGVLGAARNTIYF
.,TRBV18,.,CASSPPSYGYTF
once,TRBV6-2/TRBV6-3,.,CASSNPTGTSRGYTF
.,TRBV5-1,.,CASSWDRNEKLFF
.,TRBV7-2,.,CASSSPSASSYNEQFF
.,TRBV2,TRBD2,CASSALRLAGGETQYF
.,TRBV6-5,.,CASSSIRGGTEAFF
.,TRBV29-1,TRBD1,CSGKDREAFF
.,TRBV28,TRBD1,CASTPLRQGNYGYTF
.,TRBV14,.,CASSRFHGPGTPQTHYEQYF
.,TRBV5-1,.,CASSLVPGHQETQYF
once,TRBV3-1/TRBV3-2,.,CASSQGNSGNEQYF